Following are 27 T cell receptor beta chains from one sample sequenced in a study of blood T cell repertoires in COVID-19. Measured with immunoSEQ multiplex PCR; TCRdb has only the in-frame clones, and not every one. Of over 70,000 clones in the sample, over 75% were seen once. Sequencing was done on a sample of peripheral blood. The receptors originated from a man in his 70s with acute or convalescent COVID-19.

This chain uses TRBV5-5 with TRBJ1-1; no clear D. Per germline, CDR1 SGHKS and CDR2 YYEKEE (reference sequence). Trimming removed 1 base at V and 2 bases at J, with 15 bases between. CDR3 length: 16 amino acids. CDR3: CASSLLPGLPNTEAFF. CDR3 bases: TGTGCCAGCAGCTTGCTCCCCGGGTTACCCAACACTGAAGCTTTCTTT.

As to this clone: The junction shows a germline mismatch at one end, possibly a read error. V gene TRBV5-8 combines with J gene TRBJ1-6; D call uncertain. The CDR3 has 15 residues. Per germline, CDR1 SGHTS and CDR2 YDEGEE. The CDR3 DNA reads TGTGCCAGCAGCTTGGGGGCCTTACTTCCCATTCAGCTACCGTTT. This encodes CASSLGALLPIQLPF.

This sequence joins TRBV7-2 and TRBJ1-1; weak D call: TRBD1 (5 bases). Germline CDR1 is SGHTA and CDR2 is FQGNSA. The CDR3 length is 14 residues. V was shortened by 3 bases and J by 1 base, with 9 bases between the two germline ends. The chain's CDR3 is CASSFQQANTEAFF. DNA of the CDR3: TGTGCCAGCAGCTTTCAACAGGCGAACACTGAAGCTTTCTTT.

The chain carries TRBV5-6 and TRBJ1-1; no clear D gene. CDR3 size: 14 residues. The V end lost 0 bases, the J end lost 2 bases, and 8 bases lay between the germline ends. Germline assignment: CDR1 SGHDT and CDR2 YYEEEE. The CDR3 DNA follows: TGTGCCAGCAGCTTGGGGGAGGCAAACACTGAAGCTTTCTTT. This encodes CASSLGEANTEAFF.

This sequence joins TRBV6-5 and TRBJ1-1, with D perhaps matching TRBD1 (5 bases). This CDR3 has 14 amino acids. Germline values: CDR1 MNHEY, CDR2 SVGAGI. V was shortened by 4 bases and J by 2 bases, with 11 bases between the two germline ends. CDR3 DNA sequence: TGTGCCAGCAGTTTCTTTGGGGCTAACACTGAAGCTTTCTTT. It is translated as CASSFFGANTEAFF.

The rearrangement uses TRBV4-1 and TRBJ2-3, with TRBD1 as a possible D gene (6 bases). V shed 1 base and J shed 4 bases, with 15 bases lying between them. Per the germline V gene, CDR1 is MGHRA and CDR2 is YSYEKL. The CDR3 runs 16 residues. This chain's CDR3 is CASSQVLVKGADTQYF. The CDR3 nucleotides read TGCGCCAGCAGCCAAGTTCTTGTCAAGGGGGCAGATACGCAGTATTTT.

This clone was counted only a few times. The rearrangement uses TRBV28 and TRBJ1-1, with D tentatively TRBD1 (5 bases). CDR1 is MDHEN, CDR2 SYDVKM, per germline. There are 16 residues in the CDR3. Trimming cost V 3 bases and J 8 bases, with 22 bases left between them. The CDR3 reads CASSLLGGIPGSEAFF. CDR3 in DNA: TGTGCCAGCAGTTTGTTGGGGGGGATTCCTGGGAGCGAAGCTTTCTTT.

The CDR3 reads CASSLSSGRYEQYF. CDR3 coding DNA: TGTGCCAGCAGCTTATCTAGCGGGAGGTACGAGCAGTACTTC. The genes are TRBV11-2 and TRBJ2-7; 11 nucleotides match TRBD2. Germline CDR1 reads SGHAT; CDR2 reads FQNNGV. This CDR3 contains 14 residues. V lost 2 bases and J lost 4; bases outside the gene matches: 1.

The chain uses TRBV15 and TRBJ1-1; TRBD1 matches 7 bases. V lost 0 bases, J lost 8 bases, and 9 bases stayed unmatched. The CDR3 extends over 15 amino acids. Germline V gives CDR1 LNHNV, CDR2 YYDKDF (reference sequence). DNA of the CDR3: TGTGCCACCAGCAGAGAAATAGACAGGGTCGGAGAAGCTTTCTTT. Protein: CATSREIDRVGEAFF.

In this sample, this clone turned up once. V gene TRBV14 combines with J gene TRBJ1-6; D may be TRBD1 (5 bases). The CDR3 runs 15 residues. The V end was cut by 0 bases, the J end by 7 bases, with 10 bases between. In germline, CDR1 is SGHDN, CDR2 FVKESK. CDR3 nucleotide sequence: TGTGCCAGCAGCCAAGAAGGCAGGGCGAATTCACCCCTCCACTTT. Its translation is CASSQEGRANSPLHF.

The V call is TRBV28, the J call TRBJ1-4; the match to TRBD1 covers 8 bases. The CDR3 totals 17 residues. Germline CDR1 reads MDHEN; CDR2 reads SYDVKM. After removal of 5 bases from V and 8 bases from J, the junction contained 16 bases not matched to a gene. CDR3: CASSPQNGQGEKEKLFF. As DNA, the CDR3 is TGTGCCAGCAGTCCGCAGAATGGACAGGGTGAGAAGGAAAAACTGTTTTTT.

The genes are TRBV7-9 and TRBJ2-7; 7 bases align to TRBD1. In germline, CDR1 is SEHNR, CDR2 FQNEAQ (reference sequence). The CDR3 sequence is 15 residues long. Germline trimming cut 5 bases from V and 7 bases from J; bases unmatched to any gene: 14. The CDR3 protein is CASSPSDRALGEQYF. The CDR3 coding sequence is TGTGCCAGCAGCCCTTCCGACAGGGCCCTCGGGGAGCAGTACTTC.

This rearrangement joins TRBV6-5 to TRBJ1-1, with D possibly being TRBD1 (5 bases). Trimming took 5 bases from V and 2 from J, leaving 12 bases between them. Germline lookup yields CDR1 MNHEY and CDR2 SVGAGI. The CDR3 length is 14 residues. CDR3 protein: CASSTRQRNTEAFF. CDR3 DNA: TGTGCCAGCAGTACAAGACAGAGAAACACTGAAGCTTTCTTT.

The chain carries TRBV18 and TRBJ1-6; TRBD1 matches 9 bases. The germline gives CDR1 KGHSH, CDR2 LQKENI. This CDR3 has 17 residues. J was trimmed by 7 bases and V by 4 bases; bases with no gene match: 11. CDR3 region: CASSLISGTGQNSPLHF. The DNA of the CDR3 is TGTGCCAGCTCACTCATCTCCGGGACAGGGCAAAATTCACCCCTCCACTTT. The complete variable domain, with remaining parts taken from reference TRBV18 and TRBJ1-6, reads NAGVMQNPRHLVRRRGQEARLRCSPMKGHSHVYWYRQLPEEGLKFMVYLQKENIIDESGMPKERFSAEFPKEGPSILRIQQVVRGDSAAYFCASSLISGTGQNSPLHFGNGTRLTVT.

This clone was observed a handful of times. The rearrangement uses TRBV19 and TRBJ1-1; possible D gene TRBD1, 5 bases. The CDR3 covers 14 residues. V dropped 3 bases and J dropped 0 bases, with 8 bases sitting between them. Germline-derived CDR1 and CDR2 are LNHDA and SQIVND (reference sequence). CDR3 bases: TGTGCCAGTAGTATCTGGGGCATGAACACTGAAGCTTTCTTT. Its protein product is CASSIWGMNTEAFF.

This clone has only one observation. V and J are TRBV5-6 and TRBJ2-3, with 14 bases aligning to TRBD2. Losses at the gene ends were 0 bases for V and 3 bases for J; bases not matched to a gene: 9. The CDR3 extends over 19 amino acids. The germline V gene encodes CDR1 SGHDT and CDR2 YYEEEE. The CDR3 reads CASSLATSGGAWRTDTQYF. As DNA, the CDR3 is TGTGCCAGCAGCTTGGCGACTAGCGGGGGGGCATGGAGGACAGATACGCAGTATTTT.

This chain joins TRBV7-9 and TRBJ1-6; possible D gene TRBD1, 6 bases. Trimming shortened V by 1 base and J by 6 bases, and 10 bases separated the two germline ends. The germline V gene has CDR1 SEHNR and CDR2 FQNEAQ (reference sequence). The length of the CDR3 is 15 residues. The CDR3 spells CASSLDGQLNSPLHF. CDR3 DNA: TGTGCCAGCAGCTTAGACGGACAGCTTAATTCACCCCTCCACTTT.

The table lists this clone with a few counts. J is TRBJ1-1 and V is TRBV7-2, with TRBD1 identical over 7 bases. Germline CDR1 and CDR2: SGHTA and FQGNSA. The CDR3 has 13 residues. V lost 6 bases and J lost 6; bases outside the gene matches: 7. The CDR3 nucleotides are TGTGCCAGCAGTCGTAGGGGGCGAGCTGAAGCTTTCTTT. It is translated as CASSRRGRAEAFF.

This clone was found a few times. This chain links TRBV5-4 with TRBJ1-1, with D unclear. The CDR3 extends over 16 amino acids. V was cut by 0 bases and J by 2 bases, with 14 bases left in between. CDR1 is SGHNT and CDR2 is YYREEE in the germline V gene (reference sequence). The CDR3, as DNA: TGTGCCAGCAGCTTGGGTATGCAGAATCTTAACACTGAAGCTTTCTTT. Translating it yields CASSLGMQNLNTEAFF.

This chain links TRBV7-9 with TRBJ2-2, with a weak D call TRBD1 (5 bases). This CDR3 is built from 15 residues. Per germline, CDR1 SEHNR and CDR2 FQNEAQ (reference sequence). The V end lost 4 bases, the J end lost 8 bases, and 17 bases lay between the germline ends. In nucleotides, the CDR3 is TGTGCCAGCAGCTCCGTCAAGGCCTCAGGGGGGGAGCTGTTTTTT. This codes for CASSSVKASGGELFF.

The genes are TRBV28 and TRBJ1-4, with 8 bases identical to TRBD1. Germline values: CDR1 MDHEN, CDR2 SYDVKM. The CDR3 covers 17 residues. V was pared by 8 bases and J by 5 bases, with 16 bases of the junction left unmatched. CDR3 in DNA: TGTGCCAGCTCAACTTTGGGGCAGGGGGCTAACAATGAAAAACTGTTTTTT. It codes for CASSTLGQGANNEKLFF.

The rearrangement links TRBV27 to TRBJ1-1; D might be TRBD1 (6 bases). Germline CDR1 reads MNHEY; CDR2 reads SMNVEV (reference sequence). V was shortened by 9 bases and J by 11 bases, with 19 bases between the two germline ends. The CDR3 totals 12 residues. CDR3 loop: CASQDRSNGAFF. As DNA, the CDR3 is TGTGCCAGTCAAGACAGGAGTAATGGGGCTTTCTTT.

The V and J genes are TRBV9 and TRBJ1-1; D is unresolved. This CDR3 comprises 14 residues. In germline, CDR1 is SGDLS, CDR2 YYNGEE. The V end was cut by 0 bases, the J end by 0 bases, with 6 bases between. CDR3 region: CASSVEGVNTEAFF. For the CDR3, the DNA is TGTGCCAGCAGCGTAGAGGGAGTGAACACTGAAGCTTTCTTT.

V gene TRBV5-1 combines with J gene TRBJ2-5, with a possible D match to TRBD2 (6 bases). Germline V gene lookup returns CDR1 SGHRS and CDR2 YFSETQ. CDR3 length: 15 residues. Trimming took off 1 base at V and 1 base at J, with 11 bases between the two ends. The CDR3 loop reads CASSLIAGLQETQYF. In DNA form, the CDR3 reads TGCGCCAGCAGCTTGATTGCGGGGCTCCAAGAGACCCAGTACTTC.

This clone has only one observation. The chain recombines TRBV3-1 (or the pseudogene TRBV3-2) with TRBJ2-1, with 11 bases fitting TRBD2. Germline V gene lookup returns CDR1 LGHDT and CDR2 YNNKEL (reference sequence). The CDR3 contains 21 residues. J lost 0 bases, V lost 3 bases, and 16 bases had no gene match. CDR3 bases: TGTGCCAGCAGCCAGACTTTATCGGGGACTAGCGGTTCGAGCTCCTACAATGAGCAGTTCTTC. As protein: CASSQTLSGTSGSSSYNEQFF.

The genes are TRBV24-1 and TRBJ2-1, with D tentatively TRBD1 (6 bases). CDR3 length: 13 residues. Germline V gene lookup returns CDR1 KGHDR and CDR2 SFDVKD. V was shortened by 4 bases and J by 4 bases, with 7 bases between the two germline ends. In DNA form, the CDR3 reads TGTGCCACCAGTGAGCAGGGGTACAATGAGCAGTTCTTC. Amino acid sequence: CATSEQGYNEQFF.

V is TRBV19 and J is TRBJ2-7, with 9 bases that match TRBD1. This CDR3 has 14 residues. Germline assignment: CDR1 LNHDA and CDR2 SQIVND (reference sequence). V lost 6 bases and J lost 2; bases outside the gene matches: 5. This chain's CDR3 is CASRSGTGPYEQYF. CDR3 DNA: TGTGCCAGTAGGTCGGGGACAGGGCCCTACGAGCAGTACTTC. Variable domain in full (rest from reference TRBV19 and TRBJ2-7): DGGITQSPKYLFRKEGQNVTLSCEQNLNHDAMYWYRQDPGQGLRLIYYSQIVNDFQKGDIAEGYSVSREKKESFPLTVTSAQKNPTAFYLCASRSGTGPYEQYFGPGTRLTVT.